This TCR beta chain was profiled in a study of blood T cells in healthy people across ages. The authors ran a second PCR of 7 to 11 cycles using a sample-barcoded 5' primer and a J-beta primer mix. TCRdb reprocessed the 5' RACE reads via MiXCR and lists one record per CDR3 protein. Here the sample spans more than 700,000 distinct CDR3 sequences, about 47% being singletons. V lost 6 bases and J 2 bases, leaving 11 bases between the germline ends. This CDR3 spans 13 amino acids. CDR1 is SGHDN and CDR2 is FVKESK in the germline V gene. General observations from the study: In long-lived donors, naive CD4+ cell counts and diversity exceeded those of aged donors.

This clonotype has more than one count but fewer than ten. What it recognizes is unknown. The TCR comes from a man older than 75 in good health. V and J are TRBV14 and TRBJ2-7; D is unclear. Source material: blood. The CDR3 DNA is TGTGCCAGCAGGGCGGACGGAGCCTACGAGCAGTACTTC. Residues: CASRADGAYEQYF.